This T cell receptor beta chain was identified during a study of blood T cell repertoires in COVID-19 (dated by TCRdb to about 2020). Describing the broader study: The collaborator samples originated in the United States, Italy and Spain and spanned the acute and convalescent phases of COVID-19. The material from the prospective study consisted of cDNA or gDNA derived from T cells, B-cell-depleted T cells, or PBMCs. Deeply sampled blood TCRbeta repertoires from subjects exposed to, actively infected with, or recovered from COVID-19 were included in the dataset. The repertoires were made available in a free public database intended to serve as a resource for research on the immune response to SARS-CoV-2. The samples were drawn from the first 160 participants of the ongoing ImmuneRACE study and from more than 1,000 subjects provided by 6 global collaborators. A de-identified subject ID, COVID-19 status, age in years and sex were almost always included in the sample metadata. HLA class I and class II types, where available, came from metadata supplied by the sample provider rather than from assay-based typing.

What the work shows at the level of the full study, not this receptor alone: Clinical and demographic metadata were provided uncurated, with the amount varying by source and participant.

Samples from volunteer blood donors who had recovered from COVID-19 were contributed by a second Seattle source. Each collaborating institution followed its own protocols to collect whole blood in K2EDTA tubes. Collaborator samples were shipped for TCRbeta analysis as frozen whole blood, isolated PBMCs, or DNA extracted from either sample type. The immunoSEQ Assay, a bias-controlled multiplex PCR, was used to amplify TCRbeta CDR3 regions from genomic DNA. From the authors' description of their analysis: Within the assay, amplification of reference gene primers was used to estimate how many nucleated cells each sample contained. To quantify the absolute abundance of each unique TCRbeta CDR3 rearrangement, sequence reads were collapsed and filtered. For each sample, productive Simpson clonality was calculated as the square root of Simpson's diversity index across productive rearrangements. TCRdb retrieved this table from immuneACCESS and kept in-frame rearrangements only. Not all clones are present; in checked studies, unresolved V genes account for under half, and no reason is known for the remainder. V and J calls and clone size are as listed in that table; D and trimming were resolved from the DNA. In all, the sample holds under 250,000 clones, and about 80% of those were seen once. Approximately 2.9% of the sample is in the top ten clones.

As for this clone: Its antigen is currently not known. Per-base quality was not reported, and no clone a single base away is much larger than it.

The CDR3 goes from the cysteine to the phenylalanine over 17 residues. The kept DNA is CDR3 alone, 51 bases in frame from the first base. The germline V gene yields SGHTA for CDR1 and FQGTGA for CDR2. The trim is 5 bases for V and 4 bases for J, with a gap of 22 bases between the germline ends. The sequence derives from a woman aged 25 to 39 who had recovered from COVID-19. The sequence links TRBV7-3 to TRBJ2-3; TRBD2 is perhaps the D gene, given 7 matching bases. The sample taken for sequencing was peripheral blood. Here is the DNA: TGTGCCAGCAGCGGGGCTGGGACAACAGGGAGGGCAGATACGCAGTATTTT. The translation is CASSGAGTTGRADTQYF.